Listed here is a single T cell receptor beta chain. TCRdb keeps only in-frame clones here, not all; method: immunoSEQ multiplex PCR. The top ten clones hold over 7% of a sample with 190,000 or so clones, roughly 90% of them seen once. This sample was taken from a study of blood T cell repertoires in COVID-19. Recruitment covered over 20 US areas and drew participants whose ages spanned roughly 18 to 100 years. Each participant's cohort was designated according to participant-reported clinical history. Recovered status applied to Cohort 3 donors who had two consecutive negative PCRs. It also applied to those with clearance or with symptom resolution. The CDR3 sequence is 13 residues long. Trimming removed 2 bases from V and 2 bases from J, with 7 bases in between.

The sequence was collected from a woman under 30 who had recovered from COVID-19. The sample comprised PBMCs or T cells enriched from blood (not recorded which). The chain couples TRBV12-3 or TRBV12-4 to TRBJ2-7; no definite D call. The DNA of the CDR3 is TGTGCCAGCAGTTTACTAGGCCCCTACGAGCAGTACTTC. It encodes CASSLLGPYEQYF.